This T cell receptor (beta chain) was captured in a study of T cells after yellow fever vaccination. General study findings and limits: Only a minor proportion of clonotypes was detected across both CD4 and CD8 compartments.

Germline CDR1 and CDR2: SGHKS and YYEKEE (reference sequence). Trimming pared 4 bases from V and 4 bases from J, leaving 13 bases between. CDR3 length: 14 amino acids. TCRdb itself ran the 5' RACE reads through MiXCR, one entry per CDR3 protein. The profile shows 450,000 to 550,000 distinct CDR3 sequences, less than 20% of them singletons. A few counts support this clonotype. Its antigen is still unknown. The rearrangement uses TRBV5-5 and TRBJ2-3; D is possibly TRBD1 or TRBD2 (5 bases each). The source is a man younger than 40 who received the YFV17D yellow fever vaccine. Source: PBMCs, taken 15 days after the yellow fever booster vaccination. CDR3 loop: CASSRDPGADTQYF. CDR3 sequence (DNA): TGTGCCAGCAGCAGGGACCCCGGGGCAGATACGCAGTATTTT.